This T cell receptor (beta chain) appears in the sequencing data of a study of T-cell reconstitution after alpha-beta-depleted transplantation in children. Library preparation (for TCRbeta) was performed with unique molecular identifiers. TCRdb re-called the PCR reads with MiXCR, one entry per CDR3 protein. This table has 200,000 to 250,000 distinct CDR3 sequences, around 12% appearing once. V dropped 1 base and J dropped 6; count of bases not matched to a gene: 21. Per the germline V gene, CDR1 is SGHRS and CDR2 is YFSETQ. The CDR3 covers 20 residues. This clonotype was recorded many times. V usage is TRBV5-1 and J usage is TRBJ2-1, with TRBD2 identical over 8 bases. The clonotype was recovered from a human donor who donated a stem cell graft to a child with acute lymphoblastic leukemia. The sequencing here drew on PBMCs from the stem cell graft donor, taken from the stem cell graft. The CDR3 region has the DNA TGCGCCAGCAGCTTGACCCCGGGGGGGACGCCCGGCTCTTGGTCCAATGAGCAGTTCTTC. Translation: CASSLTPGGTPGSWSNEQFF.